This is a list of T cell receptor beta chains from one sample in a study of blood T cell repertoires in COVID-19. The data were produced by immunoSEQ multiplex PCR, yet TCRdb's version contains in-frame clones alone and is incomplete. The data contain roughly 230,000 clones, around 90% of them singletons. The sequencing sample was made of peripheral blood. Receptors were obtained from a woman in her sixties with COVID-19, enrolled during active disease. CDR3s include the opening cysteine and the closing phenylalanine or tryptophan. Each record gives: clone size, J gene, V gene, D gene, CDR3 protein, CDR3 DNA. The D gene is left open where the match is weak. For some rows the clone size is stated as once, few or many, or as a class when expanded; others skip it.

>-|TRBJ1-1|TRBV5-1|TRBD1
CASSQGQGLYTEAFF
TGCGCCAGCAGCCAGGGACAGGGGTTGTACACTGAAGCTTTCTTT
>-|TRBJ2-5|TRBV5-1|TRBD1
CASSPGTGAQETQYF
TGCGCCAGCAGCCCCGGGACAGGGGCTCAAGAGACCCAGTACTTC
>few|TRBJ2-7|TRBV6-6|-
CASSPPSLEQYF
TGTGCCAGCAGCCCCCCAAGCTTAGAGCAGTACTTC
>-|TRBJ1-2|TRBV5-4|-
CASSLEGGAYGYTF
TGTGCCAGCAGCTTGGAGGGGGGGGCCTATGGCTACACCTTC
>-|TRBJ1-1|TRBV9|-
CASSSPLEGGASEAFF
TGTGCCAGCAGCTCACCCCTGGAGGGGGGGGCCAGTGAAGCTTTCTTT
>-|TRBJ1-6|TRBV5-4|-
CASSLEAGINSPLHF
TGTGCCAGCAGCTTGGAGGCAGGGATTAATTCACCCCTCCACTTT
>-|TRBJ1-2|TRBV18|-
CASSPDSRSGYTF
TGTGCCAGCTCACCAGACAGCCGATCCGGCTACACCTTC
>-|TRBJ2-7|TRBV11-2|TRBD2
CASSLERGYFNEQYF
TGTGCCAGCAGCTTAGAGCGGGGGTATTTCAACGAGCAGTACTTC
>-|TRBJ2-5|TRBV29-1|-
CSETTGQETQYF
TGCAGCGAGACGACAGGACAAGAGACCCAGTACTTC
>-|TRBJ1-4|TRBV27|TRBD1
CASSRRDSNEKLFF
TGTGCCAGCAGTCGCCGGGACAGCAATGAAAAACTGTTTTTT
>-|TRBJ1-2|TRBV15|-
CATSRVSEGYTF
TGTGCCACCAGCAGGGTATCCGAGGGCTACACCTTC
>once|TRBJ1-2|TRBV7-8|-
CASSLDGDMVSRGYTF
TGTGCCAGCAGCTTAGACGGGGACATGGTTTCGCGAGGCTACACCTTC
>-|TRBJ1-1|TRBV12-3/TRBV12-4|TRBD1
CASSDREEAFF
TGTGCCAGCAGTGACAGGGAAGAAGCTTTCTTT
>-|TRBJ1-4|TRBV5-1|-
CASSPQGWDEKLFF
TGCGCCAGCAGCCCGCAGGGTTGGGATGAAAAACTGTTTTTT
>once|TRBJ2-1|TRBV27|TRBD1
CASSFNRGPNEQFF
TGTGCCAGCAGTTTTAACAGGGGGCCTAATGAGCAGTTCTTC
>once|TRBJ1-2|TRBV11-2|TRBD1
CASSLERQGHGYTF
TGTGCCAGCAGCTTAGAGCGACAGGGGCATGGCTACACCTTC
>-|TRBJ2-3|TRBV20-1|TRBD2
CSASRDYSTDTQYF
TGCAGTGCAAGTCGGGACTACAGCACAGATACGCAGTATTTT
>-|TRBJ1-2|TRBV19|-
CASSPDDWFDFRYGYTF
TGTGCCAGTAGTCCCGATGATTGGTTCGACTTCCGATATGGCTACACCTTC
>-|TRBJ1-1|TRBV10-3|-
CATALSGLNTEAFF
TGTGCCACCGCCTTATCAGGGTTGAACACTGAAGCTTTCTTT
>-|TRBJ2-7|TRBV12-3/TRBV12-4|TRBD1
CASSSSTGWQYF
TGTGCCAGCAGTTCCTCGACAGGGTGGCAGTACTTC
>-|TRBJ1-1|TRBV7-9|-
CASSPRLDTEAFF
TGTGCCAGCAGCCCTAGGCTTGATACTGAAGCTTTCTTT
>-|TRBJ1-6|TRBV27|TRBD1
CASSPLLGQVKWKGSPLHF
TGTGCCAGCAGTCCTCTCCTGGGACAGGTTAAGTGGAAGGGTTCACCCCTCCACTTT